This T cell receptor beta chain was identified in a study of Ad26.COV2.S vaccination and SARS-CoV-2 variants. Treatment given: around 19 received Ad26.COV2.S at low or high dose, single or two shots; a few received placebo; per-sample allocation not given. Collection of samples fell on day 63 after the first vaccine or placebo injection. Ad26 vector vaccine expressed Wuhan-strain SARS-CoV-2 spike. Clones were sequenced by immunoSEQ multiplex PCR, and TCRdb holds only the in-frame ones, with some missing. The profile covers around 350,000 clones, with roughly 85% appearing a single time and less than 4% taken by the ten largest. CDR3 size: 11 residues. Trimming shortened V by 5 bases and J by 5 bases, and 10 bases separated the two germline ends. Germline assignment: CDR1 DFQATT and CDR2 SNEGSKA (reference sequence).

The TCR originated in a person between 18 and 65 years old who received the Ad26.COV2.S COVID-19 vaccine or a placebo. The material was peripheral blood, obtained in a trial of Ad26.COV2.S vaccine versus placebo. This chain uses TRBV20-1 with TRBJ2-7, with no clear D. CDR3 coding DNA: TGCAGTGCTCTACAAGGGAACGAGCAGTACTTC. Translated, it gives CSALQGNEQYF.